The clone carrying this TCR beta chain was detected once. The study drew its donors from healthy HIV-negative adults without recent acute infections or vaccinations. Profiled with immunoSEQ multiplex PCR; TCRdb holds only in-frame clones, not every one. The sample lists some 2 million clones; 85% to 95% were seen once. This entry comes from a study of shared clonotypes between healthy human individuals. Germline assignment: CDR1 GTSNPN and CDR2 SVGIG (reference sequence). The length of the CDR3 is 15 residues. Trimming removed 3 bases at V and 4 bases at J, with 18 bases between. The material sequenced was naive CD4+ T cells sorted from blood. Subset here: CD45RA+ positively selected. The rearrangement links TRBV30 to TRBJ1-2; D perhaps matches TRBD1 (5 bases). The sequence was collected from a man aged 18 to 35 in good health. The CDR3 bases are TGTGCCTGGAGGTCTCTCGGGACGGATAGCTATGGCTACACCTTC. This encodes CAWRSLGTDSYGYTF.